By share of the sample, the clone carrying this TCR beta chain is large (0.1 to 1%). A single record per CDR3 protein comes from TCRdb applying MiXCR to the RACE reads. The data hold approximately 97,000 distinct CDR3 sequences, with around a quarter observed a single time. The sample belongs to a study of human T cells and chemical hapten exposure. Study summary: Sensitization applied 2% DPC to 2 cm by 2 cm of upper inner arm skin.

The time point is: patch test 3, about 24 weeks after DPC sensitization. Specified treatment: therapeutic diphenylcyclopropenone sensitization with weekly scalp DPC. Blood sampling preceded each patch test application. The source of this sequence is a man aged 35 to 55 with alopecia areata. Some clones in this sample may be carry-over from other donors' samples. This sample comprised whole blood, obtained in connection with sensitization to the hapten diphenylcyclopropenone (DPC).

Here the CDR3 reads CASSSDRDQEAFF. The CDR3, as DNA: TGTGCCAGCAGCTCGGACAGGGATCAGGAAGCTTTCTTT. V and J are TRBV13 and TRBJ1-1; 8 bases match TRBD1. Germline CDR1 and CDR2: PRHDT and FYEKMQ (reference sequence). With V trimmed by 4 bases and J by 8 bases, 6 bases remained unmatched. The CDR3 runs to 13 residues.